This TCR beta chain was identified during a study of blood T cell repertoires in COVID-19. Between the trimmed V and J ends, which lost 11 bases and 5 bases, there was a span of 16 bases. CDR1 is MDHEN and CDR2 is SYDVKM in the germline V gene. The CDR3 totals 13 residues. Profiled with immunoSEQ multiplex PCR; TCRdb holds only in-frame clones, not every one. The sample lists 200,000 to 300,000 clones; around nine tenths were seen once. V usage is TRBV28 and J usage is TRBJ1-5, with D tentatively TRBD1 (6 bases). The clonotype comes from a woman aged 55-70 years with COVID-19, enrolled during active disease. Source material: peripheral blood. CDR3 in amino acids: CASARGGDQPQHF. The CDR3 bases are TGTGCCTCAGCCAGGGGTGGGGATCAGCCCCAGCATTTT. The variable domain in full, completed from reference TRBV28 and TRBJ1-5, reads DVKVTQSSRYLVKRTGEKVFLECVQDMDHENMFWYRQDPGLGLRLIYFSYDVKMKEKGDIPEGYSVSREKKERFSLILESASTNQTSMYLCASARGGDQPQHFGDGTRLSIL.